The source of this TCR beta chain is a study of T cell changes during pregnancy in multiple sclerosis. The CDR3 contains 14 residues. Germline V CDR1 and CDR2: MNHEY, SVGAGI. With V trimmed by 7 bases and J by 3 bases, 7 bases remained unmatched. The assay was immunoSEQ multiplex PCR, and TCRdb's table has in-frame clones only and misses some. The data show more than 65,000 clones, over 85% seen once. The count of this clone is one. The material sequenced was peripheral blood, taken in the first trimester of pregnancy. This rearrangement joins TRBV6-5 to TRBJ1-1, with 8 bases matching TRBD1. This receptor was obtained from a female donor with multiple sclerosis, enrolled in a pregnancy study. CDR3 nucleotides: TGTGCCAGCACCCCGACAGGGGTGGACACTGAAGCTTTCTTT. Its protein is CASTPTGVDTEAFF.